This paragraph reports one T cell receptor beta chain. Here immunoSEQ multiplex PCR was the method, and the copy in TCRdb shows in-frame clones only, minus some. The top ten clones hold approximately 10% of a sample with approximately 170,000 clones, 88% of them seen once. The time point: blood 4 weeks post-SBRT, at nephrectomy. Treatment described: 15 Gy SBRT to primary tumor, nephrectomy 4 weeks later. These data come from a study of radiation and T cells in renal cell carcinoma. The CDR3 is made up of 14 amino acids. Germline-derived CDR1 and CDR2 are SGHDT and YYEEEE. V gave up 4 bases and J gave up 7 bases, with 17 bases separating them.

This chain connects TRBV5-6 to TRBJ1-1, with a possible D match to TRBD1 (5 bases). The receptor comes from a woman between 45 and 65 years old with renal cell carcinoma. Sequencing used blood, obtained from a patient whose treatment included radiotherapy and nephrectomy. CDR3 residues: CASSVRGAVGEAFF. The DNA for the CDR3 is TGTGCCAGCAGCGTGAGGGGAGCTGTCGGTGAAGCTTTCTTT.